This T cell receptor beta chain is from a study of early T cells in non-severe SARS-CoV-2 infection. V was pared by 4 bases and J by 3 bases, with 9 bases of the junction left unmatched. Germline V gene sequence: CDR1 SGDLS, CDR2 YYNGEE. This CDR3 region has 15 residues. This clonotype was observed many times. TCRdb redid the calling of the 5' RACE reads with MiXCR, one entry per CDR3 protein. Of some 60,000 distinct CDR3 sequences listed, roughly a tenth are singletons. The source is an adult who was a healthcare worker with PCR-confirmed SARS-CoV-2 infection or an uninfected control (not recorded which). The rearrangement links TRBV9 to TRBJ2-7; 8 bases align to TRBD1. Sequencing used whole blood. CDR3 nucleotide sequence: TGTGCCAGCAGCCAAGGACAGGGCCACAACTACGAGCAGTACTTC. This sequence encodes CASSQGQGHNYEQYF.